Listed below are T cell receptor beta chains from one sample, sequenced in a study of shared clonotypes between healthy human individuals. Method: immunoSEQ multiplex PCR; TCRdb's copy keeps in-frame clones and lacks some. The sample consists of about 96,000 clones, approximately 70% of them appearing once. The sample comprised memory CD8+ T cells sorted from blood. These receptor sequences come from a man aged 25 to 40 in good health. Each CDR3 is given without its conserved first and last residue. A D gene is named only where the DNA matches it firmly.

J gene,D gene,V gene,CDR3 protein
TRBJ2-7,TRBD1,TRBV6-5,ASSYSTTGKVKQY
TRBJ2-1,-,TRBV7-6,ASSVTMGNEQF
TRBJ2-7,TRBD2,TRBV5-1,ASREAGVSYEQY
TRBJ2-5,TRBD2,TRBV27,ASSPVAGDLVETQY
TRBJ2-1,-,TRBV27,ASSSAYNEQF
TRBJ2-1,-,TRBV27,ASSPPGMVAGEQF
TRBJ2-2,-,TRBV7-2,ASSRDVASGELF
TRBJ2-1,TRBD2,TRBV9,ASSVTSSGGPYNEQF
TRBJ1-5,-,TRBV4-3,ASSQDRLNNQPQH
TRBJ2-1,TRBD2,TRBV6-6,ASSYTSGGVYNEQF
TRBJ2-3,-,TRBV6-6,ASSYSREAGTDTQY
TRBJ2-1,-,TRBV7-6,ASSPTGGLIYNEQF
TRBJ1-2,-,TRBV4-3,ASSFVGGADGYT
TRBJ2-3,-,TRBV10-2,ASSDESGPRGQY
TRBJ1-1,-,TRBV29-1,SGSMNTEAF
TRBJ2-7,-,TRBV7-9,ASSPPFRWGNEQY
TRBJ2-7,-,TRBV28,ASSSTDYEQY
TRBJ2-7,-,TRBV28,ASSLNLQGQAFSYEQY
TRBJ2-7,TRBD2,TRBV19,ASSIDSTSGVSYEQY
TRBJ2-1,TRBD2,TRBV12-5,ASVGTSGLEQF
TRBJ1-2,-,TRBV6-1,ASSDGKDYGYT
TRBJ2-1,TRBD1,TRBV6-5,ASRSRDSNEQF
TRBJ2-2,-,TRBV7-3,ASSFGTSGRGTGELF
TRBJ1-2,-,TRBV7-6,ASSTTYGYT
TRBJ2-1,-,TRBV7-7,ASSLGVATAYNEQF
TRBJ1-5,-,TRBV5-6,ASSLGPDQPQH
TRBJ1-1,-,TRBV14,ASSPSGFANTEAF
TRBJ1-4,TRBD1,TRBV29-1,SVGQHPPEKLF
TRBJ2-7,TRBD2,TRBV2,ASRPTSGRGEQY
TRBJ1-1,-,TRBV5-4,ASRGQMNTEAF
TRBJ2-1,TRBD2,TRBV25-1,ASISGNRAGANEQF